This T cell receptor (beta chain) was retrieved from a study of T cells in Graves' hyperthyroidism and ophthalmopathy (dated by TCRdb to between 2018 and 2020). Some background on the complete study: Peripheral blood was collected at initial diagnosis, before any treatment. After sampling, hyperthyroidism patients received methimazole starting at 30 mg daily, and ophthalmopathy patients received high-dose intravenous methylprednisolone. In roughly six Graves' hyperthyroidism patients, the study also compared T-cell repertoires from thyroid tissue with T-cell repertoires from blood. An independent validation cohort of some 18 hyperthyroidism patients and about 16 patients who later progressed to ophthalmopathy tested prospective prediction of ophthalmopathy. The 90 or so discovery patients were randomly split 7:3 into training and test sets. To identify TCR V-J signatures that set the groups apart, the researchers used a discovery cohort of more than 95 patients, made up of 40 to 45 with Graves' ophthalmopathy and around 58 with stable Graves' hyperthyroidism. TCR Vbeta CDR3 sequencing of 135 peripheral blood samples (43 ophthalmopathy, 75 or so hyperthyroidism and roughly 17 progressor patients) is reported in the paper.

CDR1 DFQATT and CDR2 SNEGSKA are derived from the germline V gene (reference sequence). The junction carries 12 bases between V and J, which are trimmed by 6 bases and 1 base respectively. The CDR3 is 13 amino acids in total, end residues counted. Just CDR3 DNA is preserved here, 39 bases in frame from base 1. The full study reports these points: Sample size was not statistically predetermined, and investigators were not blinded to group allocation. In validation, progression to ophthalmopathy was predicted by the model with almost 71% sensitivity and about 72% specificity, a median of approximately 6.5 months before onset. In cross-validation, a model built on a 13 V-J signature told ophthalmopathy apart from stable hyperthyroidism with approximately 91% sensitivity and about 81% specificity, and in testing the same model reached 80%/75%. Most expanded thyroid clonotypes (frequency above 0.001) were also found in blood, which suggests that blood repertoires may mirror thyroid immune responses.

TCR beta CDR3 regions were amplified from RNA transcripts. The TCR CDR3 was subjected to a first round of RT-PCR using the HTBI primer set and the Qiagen OneStep RT-PCR kit. Libraries were constructed in a second round of multiplex PCR, after which size selection and purification were performed. Libraries were sequenced paired-end with 100 bp reads on an Illumina HiSeq2000. Per the original workflow: Raw data were processed with SOAPnuke, discarding reads with adapters, uncalled bases, mean Phred below 15, or no exact constant-primer or identifier match. High-quality paired reads were merged using COPE v1.2.5, and each unique nucleotide sequence was defined as a clonotype. MiTCR v1.1 was used to align the clonotypes against IMGT TRBV, TRBD and TRBJ reference segments. The analysis included only V-J combinations with a frequency above 0.0001, which together covered more than 99% of the repertoires. A TCS score was defined as the ratio between F50 (clonal expansion) and ExV (chaos), using BLOSUM62-based TCRdist between CDR3 peptides within each V-J. Welch's t-statistics and random forest reduced just over 500 V-J features to roughly 13, which were used in a naive Bayes classifier (R e1071). Clones were called with MiXCR by TCRdb after fastp trimmed the public reads at Q25, and only in-frame beta chains were retained. Each CDR3 protein appears once, grouped with its most common genes and DNA. None of the V and J calls come from the authors' own analysis; TCRdb made them. The sample yields approximately 600,000 distinct CDR3 sequences; less than 25% were counted once. The biggest ten clones account for 34% of the sample.

Ophthalmopathy patients had moderately to severely active disease, with a Clinical Activity Score of 3 or more, a NOSPECS grade of 4 or more, and a disease duration of less than 3 months. The study excluded patients with uncontrolled infections, other autoimmune diseases, pregnancy or lactation. Diagnoses relied on clinical symptoms, serum thyroxine and TRAb, thyroid ultrasound and orbital computed tomography. PBMCs were separated from 10 ml of fresh peripheral blood using Ficoll-Paque density gradient centrifugation. Trizol reagent was used to extract total RNA, and RNA quality was then checked on an Agilent 2100 Bioanalyzer. Details on this clonotype: Its cognate antigen has yet to be identified. A single base separates this from a much larger clone, so it may be a read error. As the CDR3 is not closed by the conserved phenylalanine or tryptophan, this likely results from a read error.

The chain uses TRBV20-1 and TRBJ1-1, with the D gene not confidently named. The sequence derives from a man aged 25 to 40 with Graves' ophthalmopathy. What was sequenced was blood. The DNA sequence is as follows: TGCAGTGCGATCCTTCACGGGAACACTGAAGCTTTCATT. This codes for CSAILHGNTEAFI.